This T cell receptor (beta chain) was found in a study of control samples from healthy donors and cancer patients. Produced via immunoSEQ multiplex PCR; TCRdb's table is partial and in-frame only. There are fewer than 150,000 clones in the sample; 75% to 95% occur only once, and more than 2% lies in the top ten. Germline CDR1 is MNHEY and CDR2 is SMNVEV (reference sequence). This CDR3 has 17 amino acids. The trim removed 3 bases at V and 7 bases at J, leaving 10 bases unmatched. This sequence joins TRBV27 and TRBJ1-6; 9 bases are shared with TRBD1. Material for sequencing was blood. This TCR came from a man aged 18 to 35 in good health. The CDR3 region has the DNA TGTGCCAGCAGTTTGAGAACAGGGGGCGATGGGAATTCACCCCTCCACTTT. The encoded protein is CASSLRTGGDGNSPLHF.